This T cell receptor (beta chain) was identified during a study of human T cells and chemical hapten exposure. As to time point: patch test 3, about 24 weeks after DPC sensitization. As to treatment: therapeutic diphenylcyclopropenone sensitization with weekly scalp DPC. Study-wide results and limits: With regard to DPC sensitization, TCRs above 1 in 1000 frequency did not change. With alopecia, donors may have immune responses unlike healthy people's.

The CDR3 spans 16 residues. V dropped 0 bases and J dropped 1 base, with 11 bases sitting between them. Germline V CDR1 and CDR2: SGHTA, FQGTGA. This clonotype was counted only a few times. The target antigen is unknown. TCRdb re-called the RACE reads through MiXCR, storing one row per CDR3 protein. The sample has roughly 100,000 distinct CDR3 sequences, less than 40% seen once. This clonotype was sampled from a man aged 40-50 years with alopecia areata. Some clones in this sample may be carry-over from other donors' samples. The source was whole blood, collected in connection with sensitization to the hapten diphenylcyclopropenone (DPC). V gene TRBV7-3 combines with J gene TRBJ2-3; D is undetermined. The CDR3 nucleotides are TGTGCCAGCAGCTTAACGTCCTCGACGGGCACAGATACGCAGTATTTT. It yields the protein CASSLTSSTGTDTQYF.